Each of the 28 T cell receptor beta chains below was sequenced from the same sample in a study of CD8 T cells in ankylosing spondylitis. General study findings and limits: A TCR beta motif of seven or eight highly homologous variants appeared characteristic of ankylosing spondylitis blood.

Their target antigens are unknown. TCRdb re-called the 5' RACE reads through MiXCR, storing one row per CDR3 protein. This sample has around 890,000 distinct CDR3 sequences, with roughly 10% found just once. Sequencing was done on a sample of blood, either unsorted or a sorted T cell fraction (not recorded which). These receptors all come from a male donor with ankylosing spondylitis.

In its sample, this clonotype was seen a few times. The chain links TRBV4-2 to TRBJ2-1, with a possible D match to TRBD2 (6 bases). V was pared by 0 bases and J by 4 bases, with 16 bases between. Germline CDR1 LGHNA, CDR2 YNFKEQ. The CDR3 sequence is 17 residues long. The CDR3 bases are TGTGCCAGCAGCCAAGATGGGGCGCGGGGACCTTACAATGAGCAGTTCTTC. It specifies CASSQDGARGPYNEQFF.

This clonotype has only one observation. Its ends do not fully match the called genes, so a read error is possible. CDR3 residues: CTSSWQGGETQYF. Here the CDR3 DNA reads TGCACCAGCAGCTGGCAGGGTGGGGAGACCCAGTACTTC. The V call is TRBV5-1, the J call TRBJ2-5; D possibly corresponds to TRBD1 (5 bases). CDR3 length: 13 residues. Germline-derived CDR1 and CDR2 are SGHRS and YFSETQ. Supplemented by reference TRBV5-1 and TRBJ2-5, the full variable domain reads KAGVTQTPRYLIKTRGQQVTLSCSPISGHRSVSWYQQTPGQGLQFLFEYFSETQRNKGNFPGRFSGRQFSNSRSEMNVSTLELGDSALYLCTSSWQGGETQYFGPGTRLLVL.

The chain joins TRBV20-1 to TRBJ2-2; TRBD2 agrees at 9 bases. J was trimmed by 4 bases and V by 1 base; bases with no gene match: 16. In germline, CDR1 is DFQATT, CDR2 SNEGSKA (reference sequence). The CDR3 extends over 19 amino acids. The CDR3 here is CSARGPPFGAGGSTGELFF. Written as DNA, the CDR3 is TGCAGTGCTAGAGGGCCCCCCTTTGGAGCGGGAGGTTCCACCGGGGAGCTGTTTTTT.

This clonotype was observed many times. The chain carries TRBV4-2 and TRBJ1-4; TRBD1 aligns across 9 bases. The V gene end was trimmed by 1 base and the J gene end by 11 bases; junction bases not matched to a gene: 5. This CDR3 has 14 amino acids. The V gene's germline CDR1 is LGHNA and CDR2 YNFKEQ. This CDR3 reads CASSQGDRALKLFF. In DNA form, the CDR3 reads TGTGCCAGCAGCCAAGGGGACAGGGCCCTTAAACTGTTTTTT.

The gene calls are TRBV18 and TRBJ2-7; no reliable D call. The germline gives CDR1 KGHSH, CDR2 LQKENI. The CDR3 sequence is 12 residues long. V lost 3 bases and J 2 bases, leaving 5 bases between the germline ends. CDR3 sequence reads: CASSPLPYEQYF. CDR3 nucleotides: TGTGCCAGCTCACCCCTCCCCTACGAGCAGTACTTC.

The V call is TRBV25-1, the J call TRBJ2-5, with no clear D. The CDR3 is 13 amino acids. The V gene lost 2 bases and the J gene lost 1 base, with 5 bases spanning the gap. From germline, CDR1 is MGHDK and CDR2 SYGVNS. Here the CDR3 DNA reads TGTGCCAGCAGTGAACCGGGCCAAGAGACCCAGTACTTC. It translates to CASSEPGQETQYF.

The table lists this clonotype with a few counts. This chain's CDR3 is CASSIDRESVGELFF. CDR3 nucleotides: TGTGCCAGCAGCATCGACAGAGAAAGTGTCGGGGAGCTGTTTTTT. The chain employs TRBV2 and TRBJ2-2; the D gene is possibly TRBD1 (5 bases). CDR3 length: 15 amino acids. V gave up 6 bases and J gave up 7 bases, with 18 bases separating them. From germline, CDR1 is SNHLY and CDR2 FYNNEI.

The table lists this clonotype with a few counts. V gene TRBV12-3 or TRBV12-4 combines with J gene TRBJ1-2; D is uncertain. With 3 bases removed from V and 9 bases from J, the gap between germline ends came to 14 bases. The CDR3 extends over 13 amino acids. The CDR3 sequence: CASSFGQVRSYTF. For the CDR3, the DNA is TGTGCCAGCAGTTTTGGCCAAGTCAGAAGCTACACCTTC.

This chain joins TRBV6-1 and TRBJ1-4; no definite D call. The V and J ends lost 10 bases and 7 bases respectively, with 19 bases between them. Per germline, CDR1 MNHNS and CDR2 SASEGT. This CDR3 has 14 residues. CDR3 DNA: TGTGCCACCGCCGGCAAGGGCGAGGGTGAAAAACTGTTTTTT. It encodes CATAGKGEGEKLFF.

This clonotype has a handful of counts. J is TRBJ2-6 and V is TRBV6-1, with D unresolved. CDR1 is MNHNS, CDR2 SASEGT, per germline. The CDR3 is 14 residues long. The ends were cut back, 7 bases at V and 3 bases at J, with 10 bases in the middle. DNA for the CDR3: TGTGCCAGCACCCCTCATTTTGGGGCCAACGTCCTGACTTTC. This codes for CASTPHFGANVLTF.

The table lists this clonotype with many counts. The gene calls are TRBV20-1 and TRBJ2-1; a possible D gene is TRBD2 (5 bases). This CDR3 is 14 amino acids long. Germline CDR1 DFQATT, CDR2 SNEGSKA (reference sequence). Trimming shortened V by 5 bases and J by 5 bases, and 16 bases separated the two germline ends. The CDR3 is CSAQLIATNNEQFF. The CDR3 bases are TGCAGTGCTCAGTTGATAGCGACAAACAATGAGCAGTTCTTC.

At least ten counts were recorded for this clonotype. The rearrangement joins TRBV7-2 to TRBJ2-3, with D uncertain. The CDR3 runs to 13 residues. The V and J ends lost 5 bases and 11 bases respectively, with 17 bases between them. Germline V lookup: CDR1 SGHTA, CDR2 FQGNSA. The CDR3 nucleotides read TGTGCCAGCAGCCCTCCGGGCCTCACAAGGCAGTATTTT. This encodes CASSPPGLTRQYF.

This sequence joins TRBV4-2 and TRBJ1-2; no clear D. Trimming left V 1 base short and J 4 bases short, with 13 bases between. CDR1 LGHNA and CDR2 YNFKEQ come from the germline V gene. CDR3 length equals 15 residues. The CDR3 loop is CASSQAASRVYGYTF. The DNA for the CDR3 is TGTGCCAGCAGCCAAGCCGCGTCCAGAGTCTATGGCTACACCTTC.

The rearrangement uses TRBV4-2 and TRBJ1-2; a possible D gene is TRBD1 (5 bases). Per the germline V gene, CDR1 is LGHNA and CDR2 is YNFKEQ. V lost 3 bases, J lost 8 bases, and 16 bases lay in between. The length of the CDR3 is 14 residues. The chain's CDR3 is CASSQTEGTGGYTF. Written as DNA, the CDR3 is TGTGCCAGCAGCCAGACAGAGGGGACTGGCGGCTACACCTTC.

There are many counts of this clonotype. The chain uses TRBV4-3 and TRBJ2-3, with D uncertain. The CDR3 loop spans 15 amino acids. Germline V CDR1 and CDR2: LGHNA, YSLEER. The ends were cut back, 1 base at V and 6 bases at J, with 14 bases in the middle. CDR3 sequence (DNA): TGCGCCAGCAGCCAAGGTCTCCGGGCCAGGGATACGCAGTATTTT. Its translation is CASSQGLRARDTQYF.

This clonotype was counted at least ten times. The chain recombines TRBV5-1 with TRBJ1-5; a weak D match, TRBD1 (6 bases). The CDR3 totals 16 residues. The V and J ends lost 3 bases and 1 base respectively, with 14 bases between them. Germline CDR1 and CDR2: SGHRS and YFSETQ. In DNA form, the CDR3 reads TGCGCCAGCAGCTGGGGGGCAGGGGAGAGCAATCAGCCCCAGCATTTT. This translates into CASSWGAGESNQPQHF.

The chain couples TRBV4-3 to TRBJ2-5; D unresolved. The V and J ends lost 0 bases and 6 bases respectively, with 14 bases between them. Germline lookup yields CDR1 LGHNA and CDR2 YSLEER. This CDR3 has 15 residues. CDR3 nucleotides: TGCGCCAGCAGCCAAGATCTTAAGGGTTGGCAGACCCAGTACTTC. This translates into CASSQDLKGWQTQYF.

This clonotype appeared a few times. The chain combines TRBV20-1 with TRBJ2-5; TRBD1 aligns across 7 bases. Germline V gives CDR1 DFQATT, CDR2 SNEGSKA (reference sequence). Trimming took 3 bases from V and 0 from J; bases not matched to a gene: 7. The CDR3 has 15 residues. In DNA, the CDR3 is TGCAGTGCTAGGGACGGGACAGATCACCAAGAGACCCAGTACTTC. This codes for CSARDGTDHQETQYF.

The CDR3 coding sequence is TGTGCCAGCAGGTTACCGGGACAGCAGAAGTTCTTC. Translating it yields CASRLPGQQKFF. V and J are TRBV28 and TRBJ2-1; 7 nucleotides line up with TRBD1. The CDR3 length is 12 residues. The trim removed 6 bases at V and 14 bases at J, leaving 10 bases unmatched. Germline CDR1 MDHEN, CDR2 SYDVKM.

In this sample, this clonotype turned up a few times. The rearrangement links TRBV10-1 to TRBJ1-6; 8 bases are a match to TRBD1. CDR1 and CDR2 (germline): WNHNN, SYGVQD (reference sequence). The CDR3 totals 15 residues. V shed 5 bases and J 10 bases; nucleotides not matched to a gene: 10. The CDR3 nucleotides read TGCGCCAGCAGTCCCTCCGACAGGGGAGAATCACCCCTCCACTTT. Encoded protein: CASSPSDRGESPLHF.

This sequence joins TRBV20-1 and TRBJ2-3; 8 nucleotides line up with TRBD2. This CDR3 has 17 residues. V gave up 0 bases and J gave up 0 bases; unmatched junction bases: 8. Germline CDR1 DFQATT, CDR2 SNEGSKA (reference sequence). This CDR3 reads CSARDQSRGDSTDTQYF. The DNA of the CDR3 is TGCAGTGCTAGAGATCAATCGCGGGGGGATAGCACAGATACGCAGTATTTT.

The V gene is TRBV29-1, the J gene TRBJ2-7; 7 bases are shared with TRBD1. The V gene's germline CDR1 is SQVTM and CDR2 ANQGSEA. This CDR3 is 14 amino acids long. Trimming cost V 5 bases and J 1 base; bases outside gene matches: 8. The CDR3: CSVRTQGPSYEQYF. The CDR3 DNA is TGCAGCGTTCGCACACAGGGGCCTTCCTACGAGCAGTACTTC.

Many counts were recorded for this clonotype. This chain uses TRBV5-5 with TRBJ2-2; D possibly corresponds to TRBD1 (6 bases). Trimming cost V 4 bases and J 0 bases, with 10 bases left between them. This CDR3 region has 15 residues. Germline loops: CDR1 SGHKS, CDR2 YYEKEE (reference sequence). The CDR3 spells CASSPGTSNTGELFF. The CDR3 nucleotides are TGTGCCAGCAGCCCTGGGACATCGAACACCGGGGAGCTGTTTTTT.

This sequence joins TRBV6-1 and TRBJ1-5; tentative D call: TRBD1 (5 bases). This CDR3 contains 15 residues. The germline gives CDR1 MNHNS, CDR2 SASEGT. Trimming took off 7 bases at V and 4 bases at J, with 17 bases between the two ends. CDR3 loop: CASTLTATGNQPQHF. The CDR3 DNA reads TGTGCCAGCACCCTGACAGCCACTGGAAATCAGCCCCAGCATTTT.

The V call is TRBV2, the J call TRBJ2-2; D may correspond to TRBD1 or TRBD2 (6 bases each). Germline CDR1 and CDR2: SNHLY and FYNNEI. The CDR3 covers 14 residues. The V end lost 1 base, the J end lost 6 bases, and 9 bases lay between the germline ends. CDR3 sequence (DNA): TGTGCCAGCAGTGAAGTTAGGGGGGCCGGGGAGCTGTTTTTT. This encodes CASSEVRGAGELFF. Together with reference TRBV2 and TRBJ2-2, the CDR3 gives the full variable domain: EPEVTQTPSHQVTQMGQEVILRCVPISNHLYFYWYRQILGQKVEFLVSFYNNEISEKSEIFDDQFSVERPDGSNFTLKIRSTKLEDSAMYFCASSEVRGAGELFFGEGSRLTVL.

The sample holds a few counts of this clonotype. The chain uses TRBV7-8 and TRBJ2-7; D is possibly TRBD2 (5 bases). The CDR3 is made up of 14 amino acids. The germline V gene has CDR1 SGHVS and CDR2 FQNEAQ. Trimming shortened V by 4 bases and J by 5 bases, and 15 bases separated the two germline ends. Here the CDR3 reads CASSSSVWGDEQYF. Written as DNA, the CDR3 is TGTGCCAGCAGCTCCTCAGTTTGGGGAGACGAGCAGTACTTC.

This clonotype appeared a few times. The CDR3 sequence: CASYSPGANVLTF. The CDR3 DNA reads as TGTGCCAGCTATAGCCCTGGGGCCAACGTCCTGACTTTC. The chain joins TRBV6-6 to TRBJ2-6; D unresolved. V was clipped by 8 bases and J by 2 bases, with 7 bases between them. The CDR3 runs 13 residues. The germline V gene has CDR1 MNHNY and CDR2 SVGAGI (reference sequence).

The rearrangement joins TRBV5-1 to TRBJ2-3; D possibly corresponds to TRBD1 (6 bases). The V gene lost 7 bases and the J gene lost 0 bases, with 15 bases spanning the gap. In germline, CDR1 is SGHRS, CDR2 YFSETQ. This CDR3 has 15 amino acids. The CDR3 nucleotides read TGCGCCAGCTCTGGACAGACTACTAGCACAGATACGCAGTATTTT. This sequence encodes CASSGQTTSTDTQYF.